The rows below give T cell receptor beta chains drawn from one sample of a study of blood T cell repertoires in COVID-19. Produced via immunoSEQ multiplex PCR; TCRdb's table is partial and in-frame only. The repertoire has 300,000 to 350,000 clones, 80% to 90% of them found once; the top ten carry 5%. The sample taken for sequencing was PBMCs or T cells enriched from blood (not recorded which). The receptors derive from a man younger than 40 who had recovered from COVID-19. The CDR3 runs from the conserved cysteine through the conserved F or W. The order of the fields is D gene, V gene, clone size, J gene, CDR3 protein, CDR3 DNA. The D gene is left open where the match is weak. Only some rows state a clone size, as once, few, many or a class for expanded clones.

>TRBD1|TRBV5-4|NA|TRBJ2-7
CASSKGQDSYEQYF
TGTGCCAGCAGCAAGGGACAGGACTCCTACGAGCAGTACTTC
>NA|TRBV18|NA|TRBJ1-2
CASSRQRANYGYTF
TGTGCCAGCTCACGACAGAGAGCTAACTATGGCTACACCTTC
>TRBD2|TRBV4-2|NA|TRBJ2-2
CASSRHRLGVTSGGASTGELFF
TGTGCCAGCAGCCGGCACCGACTAGGGGTGACTAGCGGGGGGGCGTCTACCGGGGAGCTGTTTTTT
>NA|TRBV4-1|NA|TRBJ2-2
CASSPAGPGELFF
TGCGCCAGCAGCCCCGCGGGACCCGGGGAGCTGTTTTTT
>NA|TRBV15|once|TRBJ2-7
CATSRGPASGLGAYEQYF
TGTGCCACCAGCAGAGGCCCGGCCTCGGGACTTGGGGCCTACGAGCAGTACTTC
>NA|TRBV7-9|once|TRBJ2-7
CASSWLEQYEQYF
TGTGCCAGCAGCTGGCTAGAGCAGTACGAGCAGTACTTC
>TRBD1|TRBV7-3|NA|TRBJ2-2
CASSAGQGGGELFF
TGTGCCAGCAGCGCCGGACAGGGGGGCGGGGAGCTGTTTTTT
>TRBD1|TRBV15|NA|TRBJ1-6
CATSPRQGEYNSPLYF
TGTGCCACCAGCCCACGACAGGGGGAATATAATTCACCCCTCTACTTT
>TRBD2|TRBV11-3|once|TRBJ2-2
CASSTGTSGSGTGELFF
TGTGCCAGCAGCACCGGGACTAGCGGGTCGGGGACCGGGGAGCTGTTTTTT
>NA|TRBV2|NA|TRBJ1-2
CASSVGGYGYTF
TGTGCCAGCAGTGTCGGGGGTTATGGCTACACCTTC
>NA|TRBV7-2|NA|TRBJ1-5
CASSLGRDQPQHF
TGTGCCAGCAGCTTAGGGAGAGATCAGCCCCAGCATTTT
>NA|TRBV30|NA|TRBJ1-4
CAWSVQSRVVEKLFF
TGTGCCTGGAGTGTACAAAGCAGGGTTGTTGAAAAACTGTTTTTT
>NA|TRBV5-1|NA|TRBJ2-7
CASSLGQALYEQYF
TGCGCCAGCAGCTTGGGACAGGCGCTCTACGAGCAGTACTTC
>NA|TRBV18|NA|TRBJ2-7
CASSPENAGYEQYF
TGTGCCAGCTCACCTGAAAACGCGGGATACGAGCAGTACTTC
>NA|TRBV7-9|few|TRBJ1-1
CASRLESRGAFF
TGTGCCAGCAGATTAGAGAGTAGGGGAGCTTTCTTT
>TRBD1|TRBV18|NA|TRBJ1-6
CASSPFIRTGGNSPLHF
TGTGCCAGCTCACCATTTATCCGGACAGGGGGAAATTCACCCCTCCACTTT
>NA|TRBV5-5|NA|TRBJ1-2
CASREAGSWDGYTF
TGTGCCAGCAGGGAGGCCGGGTCTTGGGATGGCTACACCTTC
>TRBD1|TRBV5-8|NA|TRBJ1-5
CASSLLGQVSNQPQHF
TGTGCCAGCAGCTTGCTGGGACAGGTTAGCAATCAGCCCCAGCATTTT
>NA|TRBV30|NA|TRBJ2-7
CAWDLPGLGGGEQYF
TGTGCCTGGGATCTCCCGGGACTGGGAGGGGGGGAGCAGTACTTC
>TRBD1|TRBV7-2|NA|TRBJ2-7
CASSDRTGQGSEQYF
TGTGCCAGCAGCGACCGGACCGGACAGGGAAGCGAGCAGTACTTC
>TRBD2|TRBV9|NA|TRBJ2-5
CASSLFGTSGVQETQYF
TGTGCCAGCAGCCTTTTCGGGACTAGCGGGGTCCAAGAGACCCAGTACTTC
>NA|TRBV11-2|NA|TRBJ2-7
CASSLVRSSYEQYF
TGTGCCAGCAGCTTAGTCAGGTCATCCTACGAGCAGTACTTC
>NA|TRBV29-1|NA|TRBJ2-5
CSVDGFDYQETQYF
TGCAGCGTTGATGGGTTCGACTATCAAGAGACCCAGTACTTC
>TRBD1|TRBV24-1|NA|TRBJ2-2
CATSPTGARGELFF
TGTGCCACCAGTCCGACAGGGGCGCGTGGGGAGCTGTTTTTT
>NA|TRBV5-1|NA|TRBJ1-2
CASSSGQGNYGYTF
TGCGCCAGCAGCTCCGGGCAGGGCAACTATGGCTACACCTTC
>NA|TRBV7-9|few|TRBJ1-1
CASSLQGLAEAFF
TGTGCCAGCAGCCTCCAGGGTTTGGCTGAAGCTTTCTTT
>TRBD2|TRBV28|NA|TRBJ2-1
CASSFAGDRTEQFF
TGTGCCAGCAGTTTCGCGGGGGACCGTACTGAGCAGTTCTTC
>NA|TRBV11-2|NA|TRBJ2-7
CASSFLAGEPQQYF
TGTGCCAGCAGCTTTTTAGCAGGGGAGCCGCAGCAGTACTTC
>TRBD1|TRBV20-1|NA|TRBJ1-2
CSARTDRGMPF
TGCAGTGCTAGAACGGACAGGGGGATGCCCTTC
>NA|TRBV12-5|NA|TRBJ1-2
CASGPSGGGYGYTF
TGTGCTAGTGGCCCCTCGGGGGGGGGCTATGGCTACACCTTC
>NA|TRBV19|NA|TRBJ2-5
CASSIGGYQETQYF
TGTGCCAGTAGTATCGGGGGTTACCAAGAGACCCAGTACTTC
>TRBD1|TRBV6-5|NA|TRBJ1-1
CASSLQGANTEAFF
TGTGCCAGCAGTTTACAGGGGGCGAACACTGAAGCTTTCTTT
>TRBD1|TRBV4-2|NA|TRBJ1-1
CASSQKTGDPEAFF
TGTGCCAGCAGCCAAAAGACAGGGGATCCTGAAGCTTTCTTT
>NA|TRBV30|NA|TRBJ1-1
CAWSLQPNTEAFF
TGTGCCTGGAGTTTACAGCCGAACACTGAAGCTTTCTTT
>TRBD1|TRBV28|once|TRBJ1-5
CASRDRESNQPQHF
TGTGCCAGCAGGGACAGGGAAAGCAATCAGCCCCAGCATTTT
>TRBD1|TRBV19|NA|TRBJ2-5
CASSSPPGGMETQYF
TGTGCCAGTAGTAGCCCGCCAGGGGGCATGGAGACCCAGTACTTC
>TRBD1|TRBV5-1|once|TRBJ2-5
CASSSGQAQETQYF
TGCGCCAGCAGCTCGGGACAGGCTCAAGAGACCCAGTACTTC
>NA|TRBV6-5|NA|TRBJ1-2
CASSSQGWYGYTF
TGTGCCAGCAGTTCACAGGGTTGGTATGGCTACACCTTC
>NA|TRBV5-4|NA|TRBJ2-2
CASRRGATGELFF
TGTGCCAGCAGGCGAGGCGCGACCGGGGAGCTGTTTTTT
>TRBD1|TRBV28|NA|TRBJ2-7
CASSSGQGYEQYF
TGTGCCAGCAGTTCGGGACAGGGTTACGAGCAGTACTTC
>TRBD1|TRBV7-9|NA|TRBJ2-7
CASSVGQGFYEQYF
TGTGCCAGCAGCGTGGGACAGGGGTTCTACGAGCAGTACTTC
>NA|TRBV7-2|NA|TRBJ1-3
CASSLLRSSGNTIYF
TGTGCCAGCAGCTTACTCAGGTCGTCTGGAAACACCATATATTTT
>NA|TRBV2|NA|TRBJ1-2
CASSETVYGYTF
TGTGCCAGCAGTGAAACGGTCTATGGCTACACCTTC
>TRBD2|TRBV28|NA|TRBJ2-1
CASSLSSGGRNNEQFF
TGTGCCAGCAGTTTATCTAGCGGTGGGAGGAACAATGAGCAGTTCTTC
>TRBD2|TRBV5-1|NA|TRBJ2-7
CASSALAGELNIYEQYF
TGCGCCAGCAGCGCCCTAGCGGGGGAGCTTAATATCTACGAGCAGTACTTC
>NA|TRBV11-2|NA|TRBJ1-2
CASSTVRGPGFYGYTF
TGTGCCAGCAGCACCGTCAGGGGTCCAGGATTCTATGGCTACACCTTC
>TRBD1|TRBV7-8|NA|TRBJ2-1
CASSLAQDRVEVSREPYNEQFF
TGTGCCAGCAGCTTAGCGCAAGACAGGGTTGAGGTTTCGAGGGAGCCCTACAATGAGCAGTTCTTC
>TRBD2|TRBV2|NA|TRBJ2-3
CASALSSGFFTDTQYF
TGTGCCAGCGCCTTGTCTAGCGGATTTTTCACAGATACGCAGTATTTT
>NA|TRBV3-1/TRBV3-2|few|TRBJ2-2
CASSQGLYTGELFF
TGTGCCAGCAGCCAAGGACTTTACACCGGGGAGCTGTTTTTT
>NA|TRBV30|NA|TRBJ1-1
CAWRIQGPNTEAFF
TGTGCCTGGAGAATTCAGGGGCCCAACACTGAAGCTTTCTTT
>NA|TRBV5-1|few|TRBJ1-2
CASSLATEYGYTF
TGCGCCAGCAGCTTGGCCACAGAATATGGCTACACCTTC
>NA|TRBV18|NA|TRBJ1-6
CASSQAGGSPLHF
TGTGCCAGCTCACAGGCAGGAGGTTCACCCCTCCACTTT
>NA|TRBV7-2|NA|TRBJ1-1
CASSSDWGGEAFF
TGTGCCAGCAGCTCCGATTGGGGGGGTGAAGCTTTCTTT